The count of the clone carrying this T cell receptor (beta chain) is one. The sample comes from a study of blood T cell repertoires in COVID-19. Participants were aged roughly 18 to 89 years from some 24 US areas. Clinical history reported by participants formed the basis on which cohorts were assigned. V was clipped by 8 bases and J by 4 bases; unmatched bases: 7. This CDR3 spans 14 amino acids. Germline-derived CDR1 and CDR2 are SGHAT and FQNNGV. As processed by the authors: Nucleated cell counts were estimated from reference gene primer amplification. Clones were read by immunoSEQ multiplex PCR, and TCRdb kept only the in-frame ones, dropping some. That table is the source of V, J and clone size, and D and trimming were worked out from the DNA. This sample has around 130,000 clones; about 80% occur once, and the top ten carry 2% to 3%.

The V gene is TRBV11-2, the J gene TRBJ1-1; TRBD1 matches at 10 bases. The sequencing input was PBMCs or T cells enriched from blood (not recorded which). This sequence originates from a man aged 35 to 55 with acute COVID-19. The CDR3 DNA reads TGTGCCAGCGGCCTGACAGGGGGCGTCACTGAAGCTTTCTTT. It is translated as CASGLTGGVTEAFF.